The source of this T cell receptor beta chain is a study of CD8+CD57+ T cells in acquired aplastic anemia. Background on the study: Sorting CD4+ and CD8+ cells gave DNA averaging 3.2 ug. An average of roughly 10 million reads for CD4+ cells was obtained from healthy donors. Findings and limits, study-wide: Around 29 shared CD8+ CDR3s appeared highly expressed within patients' immunodominant clones.

This clonotype was observed many times. Its antigen is unidentified. Trimming took 4 bases from V and 3 from J; bases not matched to a gene: 11. Germline CDR1 reads SGHAT; CDR2 reads FQNNGV. The CDR3 spans 16 residues. Profiling of TCR beta VDJ combinations and CDR3 sequences used genomic DNA as template. TCRdb recomputed calls from the reads with MiXCR, one row per CDR3 protein. This repertoire shows 100,000 to 150,000 distinct CDR3 sequences, around 50% found once; its top ten account for 2% to 3%. This receptor was identified in a human donor in good health, serving as a control. The sequencing sample was made of sorted CD4+, CD8+, or CD8+CD57+ T cells (not recorded which) from PBMCs. The chain combines TRBV11-2 with TRBJ2-7; 8 bases are shared with TRBD2. The CDR3, as DNA: TGTGCCAGCAGCTATTCAAGCGGGGGAAGCTACTACGAGCAGTACTTC. Protein: CASSYSSGGSYYEQYF.